These T cell receptor beta chains were read from a single sample in a study of cytomegalovirus exposure and HLA in healthy donors. Profiled with immunoSEQ multiplex PCR; TCRdb holds only in-frame clones, not every one. The repertoire has 150,000 to 200,000 clones, roughly 74% of them found once; the top ten carry about 2.6%. Sequencing was done on a sample of PBMCs. All receptors come from a female donor in good health and CMV-seronegative. CDR3s include the opening cysteine and the closing phenylalanine or tryptophan. Fields, in order: V gene, J gene, clone size, D gene, CDR3 protein, CDR3 DNA. D genes are given only for firm matches. Size values are once, few and many counts, or a class for expanded clones, and some rows have none.

TRBV13,TRBJ2-7,NA,NA,CASSLGANEQYF,TGTGCCAGCAGCTTAGGGGCCAACGAGCAGTACTTC
TRBV7-9,TRBJ1-2,few,NA,CSSSPRNYGYTF,TGTTCCAGCAGCCCCCGTAACTATGGCTACACCTTC
TRBV4-2,TRBJ2-7,NA,TRBD1,CASRSGTGSYEQYF,TGTGCCAGCAGATCCGGGACAGGCTCCTACGAGCAGTACTTC
TRBV29-1,TRBJ2-3,NA,NA,CSGQDPTDTQYF,TGCAGCGGACAGGATCCCACAGATACGCAGTATTTT
TRBV7-3,TRBJ2-1,once,NA,CASSLLWGEEQFF,TGTGCCAGCAGCTTATTATGGGGGGAGGAGCAGTTCTTC
TRBV28,TRBJ2-7,NA,NA,CASSYSYEQYF,TGTGCCAGCAGTTATAGCTACGAGCAGTACTTC
TRBV7-6,TRBJ1-1,few,NA,CASSLRDGAPNTEAFF,TGTGCCAGCAGCTTAAGGGATGGGGCCCCGAACACTGAAGCTTTCTTT
TRBV5-1,TRBJ2-3,NA,TRBD1,CASSLDRGADTQYF,TGCGCCAGCAGCTTAGACAGGGGCGCAGATACGCAGTATTTT
TRBV9,TRBJ2-2,NA,NA,CASSVELFQNTGELFF,TGTGCCAGCAGCGTAGAACTTTTTCAGAACACCGGGGAGCTGTTTTTT
TRBV19,TRBJ2-5,NA,NA,CASSIAGTVQETQYF,TGTGCCAGTAGTATCGCAGGTACCGTCCAAGAGACCCAGTACTTC
TRBV5-1,TRBJ2-7,NA,TRBD2,CASSFPGLASEQYF,TGTGCCAGCAGCTTCCCGGGACTAGCGTCCGAGCAGTACTTC
TRBV5-4,TRBJ2-1,NA,NA,CASSPGQWTYNEQFF,TGTGCCAGCAGCCCCGGACAATGGACCTACAATGAGCAGTTCTTC
TRBV7-9,TRBJ1-4,few,NA,CASSLGGGWDEKLFF,TGTGCCAGCAGCTTAGGCGGAGGGTGGGATGAAAAACTGTTTTTT
TRBV5-4,TRBJ2-7,once,TRBD2,CASSLPSGRSYEQYF,TGTGCCAGCAGCTTGCCTAGCGGGAGATCCTACGAGCAGTACTTC
TRBV7-2,TRBJ2-7,NA,NA,CASSLIGASYEQYF,TGTGCCAGCAGCTTAATAGGGGCCTCCTACGAGCAGTACTTC
TRBV28,TRBJ1-4,NA,NA,CASSFRATNEKLFF,TGTGCCAGCAGTTTCAGGGCAACTAATGAAAAACTGTTTTTT
TRBV6-1,TRBJ2-1,NA,NA,CASSEFSVLAKEQFF,TGTGCCAGCAGTGAATTCTCCGTACTAGCTAAAGAGCAGTTCTTC
TRBV27,TRBJ2-5,NA,NA,CASSLRGQIEETQYF,TGTGCCAGCAGTTTACGTGGGCAGATTGAAGAGACCCAGTACTTC
TRBV6-1,TRBJ1-2,NA,NA,CASSEVGGYTF,TGTGCCAGCAGTGAAGTGGGCGGCTACACCTTC
TRBV5-6,TRBJ1-2,NA,TRBD1,CASRDGTAHYGYTF,TGTGCCAGCAGAGATGGGACAGCACACTATGGCTACACCTTC
TRBV20-1,TRBJ2-5,NA,NA,CSAKSQGRQYF,TGCAGTGCTAAGTCCCAGGGGAGACAGTACTTC
TRBV9,TRBJ2-2,NA,TRBD2,CASSTKRGGFTGELFF,TGTGCCAGCAGCACAAAGCGGGGGGGCTTCACCGGGGAGCTGTTTTTT
TRBV7-2,TRBJ2-5,NA,NA,CASSSDRSRETQYF,TGTGCCAGCAGTTCAGACAGGTCCCGGGAGACCCAGTACTTC
TRBV9,TRBJ1-4,NA,NA,CASSVSERATNEKLFF,TGTGCCAGCAGCGTATCCGAGCGTGCAACTAATGAAAAACTGTTTTTT
TRBV7-3,TRBJ2-3,NA,NA,CASSLGLAADTQYF,TGTGCCAGCAGCTTAGGGCTAGCTGCAGATACGCAGTATTTT
TRBV7-9,TRBJ1-6,NA,NA,CASTRTEGSPLHF,TGTGCCAGCACCAGGACAGAGGGTTCACCCCTCCACTTT
TRBV30,TRBJ2-1,NA,TRBD2,CAWNQGLAGGGNEQFF,TGTGCCTGGAACCAGGGACTAGCGGGAGGTGGTAATGAGCAGTTCTTC
TRBV11-3,TRBJ2-3,NA,NA,CASSIQAADTQYF,TGTGCCAGCAGCATCCAGGCTGCAGATACGCAGTATTTT
TRBV25-1,TRBJ2-1,NA,TRBD2,CASSEWHLGLAGAGEQFF,TGTGCCAGCAGTGAATGGCACCTTGGACTAGCGGGGGCGGGTGAGCAGTTCTTC
TRBV2,TRBJ2-7,few,TRBD2,CASSEGLAGNYEQYF,TGTGCCAGCAGTGAAGGGCTAGCGGGCAATTACGAGCAGTACTTC
TRBV11-3,TRBJ2-1,once,TRBD2,CASSSFQGLAGGNEQFF,TGTGCCAGCAGCTCATTTCAGGGACTAGCGGGGGGAAATGAGCAGTTCTTC
TRBV6-1,TRBJ1-1,NA,TRBD1,CASSGDRGALNTEAFF,TGTGCCAGCAGTGGGGACAGGGGGGCACTGAACACTGAAGCTTTCTTT
TRBV7-9,TRBJ2-5,few,NA,CASSERDTKETQYF,TGTGCCAGCAGCGAACGGGACACCAAAGAGACCCAGTACTTC
TRBV27,TRBJ2-7,NA,TRBD1,CASSLLGDRGGSRYEQYF,TGTGCCAGCAGTTTATTGGGGGACAGGGGTGGGTCTCGCTACGAGCAGTACTTC
TRBV2,TRBJ2-7,NA,NA,CASSEYRYEQYF,TGTGCCAGCAGTGAGTATCGGTACGAGCAGTACTTC
TRBV5-6,TRBJ2-7,NA,TRBD2,CASSEAGTSRSYEQYF,TGTGCCAGCAGCGAAGCCGGGACTAGCAGATCCTACGAGCAGTACTTC
TRBV7-9,TRBJ1-1,few,TRBD1,CASSFQGQGGTEAFF,TGTGCCAGCAGCTTTCAAGGACAGGGGGGGACTGAAGCTTTCTTT
TRBV2,TRBJ2-3,NA,NA,CASKRWQGVAASTDTQYF,TGTGCCAGCAAGCGCTGGCAGGGGGTAGCGGCTAGCACAGATACGCAGTATTTT
TRBV5-4,TRBJ2-1,NA,NA,CASSTTEEGIEQFF,TGTGCCAGCAGCACCACCGAAGAGGGCATTGAGCAGTTCTTC
TRBV4-2,TRBJ1-4,NA,TRBD1,CASSQGAGGVWAFNEKLFF,TGTGCCAGCAGCCAAGGGGCAGGGGGTGTCTGGGCCTTTAATGAAAAACTGTTTTTT
TRBV5-4,TRBJ2-3,NA,TRBD2,CASSFSSSAGVDTQYF,TGTGCCAGCAGCTTCAGCTCGTCAGCGGGAGTGGATACGCAGTATTTT
TRBV7-8,TRBJ1-5,NA,TRBD1,CASSLGATGAPQPQHF,TGTGCCAGCAGCTTAGGGGCCACAGGGGCTCCTCAGCCCCAGCATTTT
TRBV18,TRBJ2-3,NA,NA,CASSQGTPSTDTQYF,TGTGCCAGCTCACAGGGGACTCCTAGCACAGATACGCAGTATTTT
TRBV14,TRBJ2-1,NA,TRBD2,CASSRLTSGSHNEQFF,TGTGCCAGCAGCCGATTAACTAGCGGGAGTCACAATGAGCAGTTCTTC
TRBV5-1,TRBJ1-1,NA,NA,CASSLAQNTEAFF,TGCGCCAGCAGCTTGGCCCAGAACACTGAAGCTTTCTTT
TRBV19,TRBJ1-2,NA,NA,CASSIRPAANYGYTF,TGTGCCAGTAGTATCCGCCCCGCAGCTAACTATGGCTACACCTTC
TRBV7-2,TRBJ1-2,once,TRBD1,CASSWTGTEVYGYTF,TGTGCCAGCAGCTGGACCGGGACAGAAGTCTATGGCTACACCTTC
TRBV2,TRBJ2-2,NA,NA,CASSEALVRTTNTGELFF,TGTGCCAGCAGTGAAGCCCTCGTCCGAACAACGAACACCGGGGAGCTGTTTTTT
TRBV7-6,TRBJ2-1,NA,TRBD1,CASSPTGTGGEQFF,TGTGCCAGCAGCCCCACCGGGACAGGGGGGGAGCAGTTCTTC
TRBV11-2,TRBJ2-7,NA,NA,CASSSDSEQYF,TGTGCCAGCAGCTCGGACAGCGAGCAGTACTTC